This T cell receptor beta chain was retrieved from a study of cytomegalovirus exposure and HLA in healthy donors. This table comes from immunoSEQ multiplex PCR, and its TCRdb copy is limited to in-frame clones, with some not included. Among tens of thousands of clones listed, 85% to 95% were seen once. This clone occurred once. This CDR3 region has 17 residues. Germline loops: CDR1 SEHNR, CDR2 FQNEAQ (reference sequence). With 2 bases removed from V and 6 bases from J, the gap between germline ends came to 19 bases. The sequence was obtained from a woman younger than 30 in good health and CMV-seronegative. The rearrangement joins TRBV7-9 to TRBJ1-4; no reliable D call. The sequenced sample was PBMCs. The CDR3 nucleotides read TGTGCCAGCAGCTTACAGCGGGCCTACCAAGGGTATGAAAAACTGTTTTTT. Translating gives CASSLQRAYQGYEKLFF. Drawing the rest from reference TRBV7-9 and TRBJ1-4, the complete variable domain is DTGVSQNPRHKITKRGQNVTFRCDPISEHNRLYWYRQTLGQGPEFLTYFQNEAQLEKSRLLSDRFSAERPKGSFSTLEIQRTEQGDSAMYLCASSLQRAYQGYEKLFFGSGTQLSVL.